One sample yielded the 5 T cell receptor beta chains listed below, sequenced in a study of regulatory T cells in long-lasting Graves disease. Sequencing libraries for TCR beta were prepared with iRepertoire HTBI primers and Arm-PCR of CDR3 regions. Using its own MiXCR run on the multiplex PCR reads, TCRdb lists one record per CDR3 protein. The sample records around 500,000 distinct CDR3 sequences, 12% being singletons. Time point denoted: newly diagnosed GD, antithyroid drugs for less than 3 months. RNA extracted from PBMCs served as the sequencing template. These data were likewise used in another study, on T cells in Graves' hyperthyroidism and ophthalmopathy.

The material sequenced was peripheral blood mononuclear cells (PBMCs), taken at new diagnosis, from a patient treated with antithyroid drugs. The receptors stem from a woman in her 30s with Graves disease.

This clonotype was observed a handful of times. CDR3 in DNA: TGTGCCAGCAGCGAGGGCGCTTCTTCCTACGAGCAGTACTTC. It encodes CASSEGASSYEQYF. The V gene is TRBV5-6, the J gene TRBJ2-7; D might be TRBD2 (5 bases). The CDR3 consists of 14 residues. Germline assignment: CDR1 SGHDT and CDR2 YYEEEE. Trimming took 4 bases from V and 1 from J, leaving 12 bases between them.

Ten or more counts support this clonotype. The gene calls are TRBV24-1 and TRBJ2-2, with 12 positions matching TRBD2. The CDR3 is 18 amino acids. CDR1 is KGHDR and CDR2 is SFDVKD in the germline V gene. The trim removed 4 bases at V and 3 bases at J, leaving 8 bases unmatched. The CDR3 region is CATSDPGTSGSYTGELFF. The CDR3 nucleotides are TGTGCCACCAGTGACCCCGGGACTAGCGGGTCCTACACCGGGGAGCTGTTTTTT.

The J gene is TRBJ2-3, the V gene TRBV6-4, with D perhaps matching TRBD1 (7 bases). The germline CDR1 and CDR2 sequences are MRHNA and SNTAGT. V was cut by 2 bases and J by 0 bases, with 9 bases left in between. The CDR3 extends over 15 amino acids. The CDR3 nucleotides read TGTGCCAGCAGTGACCAGGGGGGTAGCACAGATACGCAGTATTTT. It encodes CASSDQGGSTDTQYF.

This clonotype was counted many times. V is TRBV20-1 and J is TRBJ1-2; D unresolved. The CDR3 runs to 11 residues. V was clipped by 3 bases and J by 8 bases, with 10 bases between them. Germline CDR1 and CDR2: DFQATT and SNEGSKA (reference sequence). CDR3 sequence: CSARAKDGYTF. In DNA form, the CDR3 reads TGCAGTGCTAGGGCCAAGGACGGCTACACCTTC.

The J gene is TRBJ2-2, the V gene TRBV18; D may be TRBD2 (5 bases). Germline assignment: CDR1 KGHSH and CDR2 LQKENI. This CDR3 has 15 amino acids. V was cut by 2 bases and J by 4 bases, with 11 bases left in between. CDR3 coding DNA: TGTGCCAGCTCACCAAGGCTAGGGAGCACCGGGGAGCTGTTTTTT. Amino acids: CASSPRLGSTGELFF.